This TCR beta chain was sequenced in a study of OX40 agonist ivuxolimab in advanced cancers. Overall study context: Patients were treated with ivuxolimab, an agonistic anti-OX40 (CD134) antibody. Participants could have had prior anti-PD-1, anti-PD-L1 or anti-CTLA-4 therapy, and approximately 40% had some. Ivuxolimab, which patients received intravenously every 2 weeks, was dosed at 0.01 to 10 mg/kg. A mean age of around 60 years, range roughly 23 to 79, was recorded, and approximately 80% were male.

Libraries were prepared by immunoSEQ multiplex PCR; TCRdb keeps only in-frame clonotypes and omits some of them. The sample has tens of thousands of clones; 85% to 90% are singletons. This clone is medium-sized by share. Sequencing used CD4+ or CD8+ T cells sorted from blood, obtained in a trial of the OX40 agonist ivuxolimab. The receptor comes from an adult with an advanced solid tumor such as melanoma, head and neck, liver or kidney cancer.

The CDR3 is CASSWTGMNTEAFF. The CDR3 DNA sequence: TGTGCCAGTAGTTGGACAGGGATGAACACTGAAGCTTTCTTT. The chain carries TRBV19 and TRBJ1-1; 8 nucleotides match TRBD1. Germline trimming cut 5 bases from V and 0 bases from J; bases unmatched to any gene: 2. This CDR3 is built from 14 residues. The germline CDR1 and CDR2 sequences are LNHDA and SQIVND (reference sequence). Variable domain in full (rest from reference TRBV19 and TRBJ1-1): DGGITQSPKYLFRKEGQNVTLSCEQNLNHDAMYWYRQDPGQGLRLIYYSQIVNDFQKGDIAEGYSVSREKKESFPLTVTSAQKNPTAFYLCASSWTGMNTEAFFGQGTRLTVV.